Here is one T cell receptor beta chain with its context. The antigen remains unidentified. Here immunoSEQ multiplex PCR was the method, and the copy in TCRdb shows in-frame clones only, minus some. The sample comprises over 30,000 clones, about 90% of which are singletons, and roughly a quarter rests with the top ten. This sample was taken from a study of T cell responses to AZD1222 COVID-19 vaccine. Findings and limits, study-wide: Researchers took repertoire samples only after the peak T cell response had come. Among vaccine-associated CD4 TCRs, coverage spanned spike, with dominance at 160-218 and 743-854. Targeting of unmutated variant regions was reportedly seen in nearly half of spike-specific TCRs. White British donors predominated, females outnumbered males, and clonal diversity was possibly underestimated.

The material was peripheral blood, obtained 28 days after the second dose of the MenACWY control vaccine. The origin of this receptor is an adult who received the MenACWY meningococcal vaccine as a control.

Written as DNA, the CDR3 is TGTGCCAGTAGTCCACGGACTTCGTCCGACTACGAGCAGTACTTC. Translation: CASSPRTSSDYEQYF. V usage is TRBV19 and J usage is TRBJ2-7, with a possible D match to TRBD2 (5 bases). CDR3 length: 15 amino acids. The V end lost 5 bases, the J end lost 3 bases, and 17 bases lay between the germline ends. Germline values: CDR1 LNHDA, CDR2 SQIVND (reference sequence).